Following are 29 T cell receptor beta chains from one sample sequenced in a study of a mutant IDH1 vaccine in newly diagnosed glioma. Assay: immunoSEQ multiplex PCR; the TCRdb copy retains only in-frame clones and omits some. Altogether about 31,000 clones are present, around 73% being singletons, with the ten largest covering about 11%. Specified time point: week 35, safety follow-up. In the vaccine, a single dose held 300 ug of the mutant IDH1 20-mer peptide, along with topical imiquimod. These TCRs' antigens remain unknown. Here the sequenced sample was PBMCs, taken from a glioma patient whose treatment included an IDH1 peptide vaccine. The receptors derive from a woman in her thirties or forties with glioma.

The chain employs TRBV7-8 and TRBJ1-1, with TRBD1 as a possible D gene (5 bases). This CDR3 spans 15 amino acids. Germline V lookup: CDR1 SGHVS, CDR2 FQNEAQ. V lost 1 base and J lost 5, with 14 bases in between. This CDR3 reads CASSLDERGGTEAFF. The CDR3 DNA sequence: TGTGCCAGCAGCTTAGACGAGAGGGGAGGGACTGAAGCTTTCTTT.

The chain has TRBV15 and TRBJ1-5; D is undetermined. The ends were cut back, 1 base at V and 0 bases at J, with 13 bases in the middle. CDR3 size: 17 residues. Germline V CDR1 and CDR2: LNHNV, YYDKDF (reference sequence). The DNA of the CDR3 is TGTGCCACCAGCAGAGCCCGGACGGGGAATAGCAATCAGCCCCAGCATTTT. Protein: CATSRARTGNSNQPQHF.

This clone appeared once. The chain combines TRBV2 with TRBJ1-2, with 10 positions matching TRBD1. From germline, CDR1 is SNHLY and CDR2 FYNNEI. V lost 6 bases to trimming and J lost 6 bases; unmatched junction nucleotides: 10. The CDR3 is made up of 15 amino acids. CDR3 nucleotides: TGTGCCAGCAGCCTCCGGGACAGGGGCCCCAATGGCTACACCTTC. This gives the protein CASSLRDRGPNGYTF.

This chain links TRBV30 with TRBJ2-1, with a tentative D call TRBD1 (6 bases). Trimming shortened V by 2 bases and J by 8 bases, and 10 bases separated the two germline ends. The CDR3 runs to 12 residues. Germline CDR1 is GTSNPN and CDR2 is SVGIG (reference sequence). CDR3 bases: TGTGCCTGGAGTATAGGACAGTATGAGCAGTTCTTC. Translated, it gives CAWSIGQYEQFF.

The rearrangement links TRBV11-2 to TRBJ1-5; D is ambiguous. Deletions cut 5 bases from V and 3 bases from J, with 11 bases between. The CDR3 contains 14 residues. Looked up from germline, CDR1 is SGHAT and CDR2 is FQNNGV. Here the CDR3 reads CASSQGVDNQPQHF. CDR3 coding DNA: TGTGCCAGCAGCCAAGGAGTGGACAATCAGCCCCAGCATTTT.

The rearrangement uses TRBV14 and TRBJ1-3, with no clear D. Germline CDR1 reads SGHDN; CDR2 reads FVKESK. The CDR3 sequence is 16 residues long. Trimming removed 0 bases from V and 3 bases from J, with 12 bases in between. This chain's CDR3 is CASSQEEGLGGNTIYF. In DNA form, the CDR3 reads TGTGCCAGCAGCCAAGAAGAGGGTCTAGGTGGAAACACCATATATTTT.

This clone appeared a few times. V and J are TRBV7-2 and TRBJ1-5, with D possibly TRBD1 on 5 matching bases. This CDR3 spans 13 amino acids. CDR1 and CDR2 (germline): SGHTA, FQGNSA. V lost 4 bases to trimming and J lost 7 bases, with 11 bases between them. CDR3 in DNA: TGTGCCAGCAGCTCCCCCAGGGACCAGCCCCAGCATTTT. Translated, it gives CASSSPRDQPQHF.

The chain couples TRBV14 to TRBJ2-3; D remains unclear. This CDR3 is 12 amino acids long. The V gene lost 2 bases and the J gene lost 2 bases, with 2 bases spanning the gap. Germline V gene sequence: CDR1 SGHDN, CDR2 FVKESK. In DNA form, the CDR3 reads TGTGCCAGCAGCCAAACCACAGATACGCAGTATTTT. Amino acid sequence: CASSQTTDTQYF.

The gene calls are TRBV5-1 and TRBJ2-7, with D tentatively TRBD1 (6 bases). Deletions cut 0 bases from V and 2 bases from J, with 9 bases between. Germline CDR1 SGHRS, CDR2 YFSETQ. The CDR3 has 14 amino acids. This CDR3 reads CASSLVQGPYEQYF. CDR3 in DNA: TGCGCCAGCAGCTTGGTACAGGGACCCTACGAGCAGTACTTC.

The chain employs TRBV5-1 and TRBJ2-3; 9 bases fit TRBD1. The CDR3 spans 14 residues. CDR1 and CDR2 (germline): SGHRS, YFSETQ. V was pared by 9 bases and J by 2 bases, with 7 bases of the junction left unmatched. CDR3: CATSGQGSTDTQYF. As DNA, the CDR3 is TGCGCCACCAGTGGACAGGGGTCCACAGATACGCAGTATTTT.

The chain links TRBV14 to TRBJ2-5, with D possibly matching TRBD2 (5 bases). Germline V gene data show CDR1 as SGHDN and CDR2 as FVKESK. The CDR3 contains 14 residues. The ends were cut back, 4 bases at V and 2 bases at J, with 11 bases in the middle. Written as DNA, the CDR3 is TGTGCCAGCAGCCGTGGAGCGGCTCAAGAGACCCAGTACTTC. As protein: CASSRGAAQETQYF.

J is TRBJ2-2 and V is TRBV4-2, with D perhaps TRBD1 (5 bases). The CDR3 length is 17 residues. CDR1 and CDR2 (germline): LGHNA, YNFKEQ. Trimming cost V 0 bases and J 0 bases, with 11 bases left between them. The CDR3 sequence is CASSQDLKGTNTGELFF. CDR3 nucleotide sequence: TGTGCCAGCAGCCAAGATCTAAAGGGGACGAACACCGGGGAGCTGTTTTTT.

The CDR3 DNA is TGTGCCAGCAGTGAATTCACCTACGAGCAGTACTTC. Encoded protein: CASSEFTYEQYF. The V call is TRBV25-1, the J call TRBJ2-7, with D hard to call. The CDR3 contains 12 residues. Germline V gene sequence: CDR1 MGHDK, CDR2 SYGVNS. The ends were cut back, 1 base at V and 2 bases at J, with 3 bases in the middle.

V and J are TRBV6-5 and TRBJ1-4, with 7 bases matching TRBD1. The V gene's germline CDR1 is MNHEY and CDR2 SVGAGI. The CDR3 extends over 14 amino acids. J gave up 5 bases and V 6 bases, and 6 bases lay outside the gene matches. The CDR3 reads CASSAGTVNEKLFF. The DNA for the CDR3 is TGTGCCAGCAGCGCCGGGACAGTGAATGAAAAACTGTTTTTT.

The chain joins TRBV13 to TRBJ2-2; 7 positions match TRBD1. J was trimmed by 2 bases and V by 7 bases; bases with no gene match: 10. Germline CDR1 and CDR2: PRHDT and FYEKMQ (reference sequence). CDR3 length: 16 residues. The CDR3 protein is CASTHPGQTNTGELFF. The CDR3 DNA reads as TGTGCCAGCACCCACCCGGGACAGACCAACACCGGGGAGCTGTTTTTT.

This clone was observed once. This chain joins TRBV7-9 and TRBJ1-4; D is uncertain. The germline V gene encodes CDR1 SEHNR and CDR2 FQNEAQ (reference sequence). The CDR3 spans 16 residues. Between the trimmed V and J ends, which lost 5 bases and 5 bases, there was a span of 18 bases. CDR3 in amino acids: CASSPGSIVMNEKLFF. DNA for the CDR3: TGTGCCAGCAGCCCCGGATCGATCGTTATGAATGAAAAACTGTTTTTT.

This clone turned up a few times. The DNA for the CDR3 is TGTGCCAGCAGTTTATCCCCCGGGGGAACTGAAGCTTTCTTT. Translated, it gives CASSLSPGGTEAFF. This chain links TRBV27 with TRBJ1-1, with a tentative D call TRBD1 (5 bases). CDR3 length: 14 amino acids. Per the germline V gene, CDR1 is MNHEY and CDR2 is SMNVEV (reference sequence). Trimming removed 0 bases from V and 5 bases from J, with 10 bases in between.

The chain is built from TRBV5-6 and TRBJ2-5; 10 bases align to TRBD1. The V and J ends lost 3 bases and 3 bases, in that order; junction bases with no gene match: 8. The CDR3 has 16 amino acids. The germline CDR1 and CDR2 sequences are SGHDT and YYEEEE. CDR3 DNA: TGTGCCAGCAGCTATAAATTAGGGACAGGGGAAGAGACCCAGTACTTC. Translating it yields CASSYKLGTGEETQYF.

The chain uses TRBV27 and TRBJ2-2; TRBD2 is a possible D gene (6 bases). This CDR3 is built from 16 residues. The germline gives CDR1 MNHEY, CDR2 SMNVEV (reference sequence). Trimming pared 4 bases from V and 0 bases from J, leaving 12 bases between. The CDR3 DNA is TGTGCCAGCAGTTCCCGGGGGAGCCCGAACACCGGGGAGCTGTTTTTT. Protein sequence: CASSSRGSPNTGELFF.

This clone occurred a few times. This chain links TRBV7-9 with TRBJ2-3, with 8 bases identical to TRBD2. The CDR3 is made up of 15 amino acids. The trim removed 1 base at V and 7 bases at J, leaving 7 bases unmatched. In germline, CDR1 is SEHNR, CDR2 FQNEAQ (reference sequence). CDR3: CASSLGPRGGNTQYF. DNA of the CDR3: TGTGCCAGCAGCTTAGGGCCTCGGGGGGGAAATACGCAGTATTTT.

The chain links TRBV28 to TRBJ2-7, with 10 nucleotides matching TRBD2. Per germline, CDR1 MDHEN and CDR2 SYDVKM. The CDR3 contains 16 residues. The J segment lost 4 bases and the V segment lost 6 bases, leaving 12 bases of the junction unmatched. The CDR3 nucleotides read TGTGCCAGCAGCCCCGGACTAGCGGAGTTAGGGTACGAGCAGTACTTC. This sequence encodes CASSPGLAELGYEQYF.

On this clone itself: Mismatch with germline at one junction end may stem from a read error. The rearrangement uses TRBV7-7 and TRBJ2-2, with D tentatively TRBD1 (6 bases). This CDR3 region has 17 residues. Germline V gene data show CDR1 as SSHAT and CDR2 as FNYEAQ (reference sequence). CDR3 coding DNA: TGTGCTAGCAGCGCCTCGACAGGCCCGCCCAACACCGGGGAGCTGTTTTTT. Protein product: CASSASTGPPNTGELFF.

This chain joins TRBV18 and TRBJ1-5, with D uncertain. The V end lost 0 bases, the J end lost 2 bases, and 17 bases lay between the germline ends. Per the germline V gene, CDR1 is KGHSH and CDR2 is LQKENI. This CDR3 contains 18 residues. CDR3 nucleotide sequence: TGTGCCAGCTCACCACCAACATCGAGGGTAGAAGGCAATCAGCCCCAGCATTTT. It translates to CASSPPTSRVEGNQPQHF. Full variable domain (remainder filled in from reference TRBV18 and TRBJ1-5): NAGVMQNPRHLVRRRGQEARLRCSPMKGHSHVYWYRQLPEEGLKFMVYLQKENIIDESGMPKERFSAEFPKEGPSILRIQQVVRGDSAAYFCASSPPTSRVEGNQPQHFGDGTRLSIL.

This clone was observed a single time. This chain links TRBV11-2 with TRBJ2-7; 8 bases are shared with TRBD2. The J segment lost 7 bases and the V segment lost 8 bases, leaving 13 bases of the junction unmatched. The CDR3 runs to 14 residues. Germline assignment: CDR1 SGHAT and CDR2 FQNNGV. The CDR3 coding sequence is TGTGCCAGCGGGTATAGCGGGGCCGCGGGTGAGCAGTACTTC. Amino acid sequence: CASGYSGAAGEQYF.

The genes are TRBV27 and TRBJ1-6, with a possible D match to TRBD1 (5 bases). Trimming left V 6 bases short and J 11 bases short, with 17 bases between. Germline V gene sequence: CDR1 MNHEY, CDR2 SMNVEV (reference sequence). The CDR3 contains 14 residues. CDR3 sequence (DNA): TGTGCCAGCAGGGTGGGTGGGGCGACAACACCCCTCCACTTT. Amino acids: CASRVGGATTPLHF.

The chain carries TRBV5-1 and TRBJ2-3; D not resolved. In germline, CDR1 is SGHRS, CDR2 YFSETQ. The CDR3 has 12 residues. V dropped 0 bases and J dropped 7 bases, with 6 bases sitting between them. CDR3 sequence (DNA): TGCGCCAGCAGCTTGGGCTCATATACGCAGTATTTT. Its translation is CASSLGSYTQYF.

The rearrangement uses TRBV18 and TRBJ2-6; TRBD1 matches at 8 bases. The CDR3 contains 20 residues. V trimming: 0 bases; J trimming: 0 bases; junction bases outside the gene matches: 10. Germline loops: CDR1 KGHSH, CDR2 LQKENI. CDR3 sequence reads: CASSPPRSGQARSGANVLTF. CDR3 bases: TGTGCCAGCTCACCACCGAGATCGGGACAGGCCCGCTCTGGGGCCAACGTCCTGACTTTC.

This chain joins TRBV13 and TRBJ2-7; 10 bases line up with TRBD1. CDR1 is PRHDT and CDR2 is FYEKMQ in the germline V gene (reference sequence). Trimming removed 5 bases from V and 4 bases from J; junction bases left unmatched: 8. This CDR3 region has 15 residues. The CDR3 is CASSTRDRGGYEQYF. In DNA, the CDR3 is TGTGCCAGCAGCACTAGGGACAGGGGAGGGTACGAGCAGTACTTC. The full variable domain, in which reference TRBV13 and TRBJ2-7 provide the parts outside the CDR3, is AAGVIQSPRHLIKEKRETATLKCYPIPRHDTVYWYQQGPGQDPQFLISFYEKMQSDKGSIPDRFSAQQFSDYHSELNMSSLELGDSALYFCASSTRDRGGYEQYFGPGTRLTVT.

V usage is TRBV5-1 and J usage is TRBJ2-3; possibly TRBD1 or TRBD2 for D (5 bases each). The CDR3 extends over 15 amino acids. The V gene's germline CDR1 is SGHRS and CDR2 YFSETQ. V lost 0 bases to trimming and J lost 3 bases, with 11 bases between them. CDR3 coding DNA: TGCGCCAGCAGCTTGGAGGGACGCTTGACAGATACGCAGTATTTT. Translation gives CASSLEGRLTDTQYF.